This T cell receptor beta chain was sequenced during a study of cytomegalovirus exposure and HLA in healthy donors. Notes on this clone: The antigen is unknown.

Trimming cost V 5 bases and J 1 base; bases outside gene matches: 3. Germline V gives CDR1 MDHEN, CDR2 SYDVKM. This CDR3 is built from 14 residues. TCRdb's copy holds only in-frame clones and misses some; the assay was immunoSEQ multiplex PCR. The sample contains 85,000 to 130,000 clones, approximately 90% of which appear only once. General study findings and limits: Researchers catalogued about 150 TCR beta chains as cytomegalovirus-associated. The classifier, whose performance was assessed in both the original and validation cohorts, reportedly diagnosed cytomegalovirus status with high specificity and sensitivity. Under in vitro conditions, three CMV-associated chains were confirmed as specific for CMV antigens.

The chain is built from TRBV28 and TRBJ2-3, with 7 bases identical to TRBD1. What was sequenced was PBMCs. This clonotype was obtained from a woman between 18 and 30 years old in good health and CMV-seropositive. CDR3 loop: CASSRTGGTDTQYF. In nucleotides, the CDR3 is TGTGCCAGCAGTAGGACAGGAGGCACAGATACGCAGTATTTT. The complete variable domain, with remaining parts taken from reference TRBV28 and TRBJ2-3, reads DVKVTQSSRYLVKRTGEKVFLECVQDMDHENMFWYRQDPGLGLRLIYFSYDVKMKEKGDIPEGYSVSREKKERFSLILESASTNQTSMYLCASSRTGGTDTQYFGPGTRLTVL.